This T cell receptor (beta chain) appears in the sequencing data of a study of cytomegalovirus exposure and HLA in healthy donors. Trimming cost V 6 bases and J 5 bases; bases outside gene matches: 8. The germline V gene has CDR1 SNHLY and CDR2 FYNNEI. This CDR3 is 15 amino acids long. A multiplex PCR was run with 60 Vbeta primers and 13 Jbeta primers. Assay used: immunoSEQ multiplex PCR; TCRdb lists only in-frame clones, some missing. The sample lists over 130,000 clones; around 80% were seen once. The chain uses TRBV2 and TRBJ1-5, with 9 bases fitting TRBD1. This clonotype was obtained from a man younger than 40 in good health and CMV-seropositive. The sample consisted of PBMCs. The CDR3 protein is CASREYGTGHQPQHF. As DNA, the CDR3 is TGTGCCAGCAGAGAATACGGGACAGGGCATCAGCCCCAGCATTTT.